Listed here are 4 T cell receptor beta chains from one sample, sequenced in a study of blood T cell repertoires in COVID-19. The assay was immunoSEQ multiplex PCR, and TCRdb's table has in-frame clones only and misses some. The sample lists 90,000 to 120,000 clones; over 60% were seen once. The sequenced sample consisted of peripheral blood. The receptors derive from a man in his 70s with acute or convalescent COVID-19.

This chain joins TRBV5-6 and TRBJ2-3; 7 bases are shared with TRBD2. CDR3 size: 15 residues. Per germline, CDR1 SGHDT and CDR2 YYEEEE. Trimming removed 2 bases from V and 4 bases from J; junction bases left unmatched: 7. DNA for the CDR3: TGTGCCAGCAGCTTTTTTCAGGGAGGGTCAGATACGCAGTATTTT. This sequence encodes CASSFFQGGSDTQYF.

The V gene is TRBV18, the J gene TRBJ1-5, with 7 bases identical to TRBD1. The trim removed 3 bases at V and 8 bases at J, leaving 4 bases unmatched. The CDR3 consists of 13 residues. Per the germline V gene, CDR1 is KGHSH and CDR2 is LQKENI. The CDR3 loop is CASSPRGREPQHF. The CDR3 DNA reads TGTGCCAGCTCACCGAGGGGGCGTGAGCCCCAGCATTTT. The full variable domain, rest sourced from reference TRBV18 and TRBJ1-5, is NAGVMQNPRHLVRRRGQEARLRCSPMKGHSHVYWYRQLPEEGLKFMVYLQKENIIDESGMPKERFSAEFPKEGPSILRIQQVVRGDSAAYFCASSPRGREPQHFGDGTRLSIL.

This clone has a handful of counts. CDR3 sequence (DNA): TGCGCCAGCAGTGATGGCACTAGAATTGACGAGCAGTTCTTC. This codes for CASSDGTRIDEQFF. The rearrangement joins TRBV10-1 to TRBJ2-1; tentatively, D is TRBD2 (5 bases). The CDR3 totals 14 residues. V gave up 3 bases and J gave up 10 bases, with 16 bases separating them. The V gene's germline CDR1 is WNHNN and CDR2 SYGVQD (reference sequence).

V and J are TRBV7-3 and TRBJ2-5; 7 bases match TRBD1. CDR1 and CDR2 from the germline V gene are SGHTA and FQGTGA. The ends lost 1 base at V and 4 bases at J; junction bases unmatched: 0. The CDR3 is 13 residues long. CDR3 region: CASSLNRGETQYF. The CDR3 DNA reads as TGTGCCAGCAGCTTAAACAGGGGAGAGACCCAGTACTTC.